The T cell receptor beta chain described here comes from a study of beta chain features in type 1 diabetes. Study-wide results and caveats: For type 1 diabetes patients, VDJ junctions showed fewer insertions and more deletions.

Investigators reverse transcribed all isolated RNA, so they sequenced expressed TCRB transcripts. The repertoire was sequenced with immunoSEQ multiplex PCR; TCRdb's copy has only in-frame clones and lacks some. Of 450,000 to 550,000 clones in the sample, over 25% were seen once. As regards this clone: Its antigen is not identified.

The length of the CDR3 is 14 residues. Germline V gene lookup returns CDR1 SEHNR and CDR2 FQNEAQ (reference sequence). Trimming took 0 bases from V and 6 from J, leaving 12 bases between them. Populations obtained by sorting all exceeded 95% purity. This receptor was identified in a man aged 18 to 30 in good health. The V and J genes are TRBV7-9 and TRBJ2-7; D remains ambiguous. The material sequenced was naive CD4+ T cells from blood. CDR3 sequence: CASSLAGNSAEQYF. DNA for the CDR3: TGTGCCAGCAGCTTAGCGGGCAACAGTGCCGAGCAGTACTTC.